A selection of T cell receptor beta chains follows, all from one sample in a study of identical twins. TCRdb analysed the 5' RACE reads with MiXCR anew, one entry per CDR3 protein. The sample holds under 450,000 distinct CDR3 sequences; approximately 17% are singletons and the top ten take 10% to 15%. The specimen was naive T cells sorted from blood. These receptors were taken from a man aged 45 to 65 in good health. CDR3s include the opening cysteine and the closing phenylalanine or tryptophan. Fields, in order: clone size, D gene, J gene, V gene, CDR3 DNA, CDR3 protein. The D gene is left open where the match is weak. Size tells how often a clone was seen (once, few, many) or the class of an expanded clone, and some rows leave it out.

>few|-|TRBJ2-7|TRBV10-3
TGTGCCATCAGTTCTCTCTACGAGCAGTACTTC
CAISSLYEQYF
>-|TRBD1|TRBJ2-7|TRBV28
TGTGTCAGCAGTTTATTTCCCGGGACAGGCTCCTACGAGCAGTACTTC
CVSSLFPGTGSYEQYF
>many|-|TRBJ2-5|TRBV7-2
TGTGCCAGCAGCACTGCCCTGGGTAATACGGAGACCCAGTACTTC
CASSTALGNTETQYF
>many|-|TRBJ1-5|TRBV30
TGTGCCTGGAGTGCCGATAGCAATCAGCCCCAGCATTTT
CAWSADSNQPQHF
>many|-|TRBJ2-7|TRBV12-3/TRBV12-4
TGTGCCAGCAGTTTGGGACCGCAGTCGGGCGAGCAGTACTTC
CASSLGPQSGEQYF
>-|-|TRBJ2-1|TRBV11-3
TGTGCCAGCAGCTTAGGAGGACCTATACAGTTCTTC
CASSLGGPIQFF
>-|TRBD2|TRBJ2-1|TRBV7-3
TGTGCCAGCAGCTTAATGGGACTAGCCTACAATGAGCAGTTCTTC
CASSLMGLAYNEQFF
>-|TRBD1|TRBJ1-1|TRBV11-2
TGTGCCAGCAAAAGACAGGGGCACACTGAAGCTTTCTTT
CASKRQGHTEAFF
>many|-|TRBJ1-1|TRBV5-1
TGCGCCAGCAGCTTGGAGGTCGGGAACACTGAAGCTTTCTTT
CASSLEVGNTEAFF
>-|-|TRBJ2-2|TRBV4-3
TGCGCCAGCAGCCAAGATTTAGGTCAGCTCACCGGGGAGCTGTTTTTT
CASSQDLGQLTGELFF
>few|-|TRBJ2-3|TRBV20-1
TGCAGTGCTAGAGATCTGCGCACAGATACGCAGTATTTT
CSARDLRTDTQYF
>many|TRBD1|TRBJ2-1|TRBV20-1
TGCAGTGCTAGAGGGGACAGAATTAACAATGAGCAGTTCTTC
CSARGDRINNEQFF
>-|-|TRBJ2-7|TRBV6-1
TGTGCCAGCAGGAATGGACGCGAATCCGAGCAGTACTTC
CASRNGRESEQYF
>once|TRBD1|TRBJ1-4|TRBV7-9
TGTGCCAGCAGCGACCCCTGGACAGGGGGCACTAATGAAAAACTGTTTTTT
CASSDPWTGGTNEKLFF
>-|-|TRBJ1-2|TRBV28
TGTGCCAGCAGCCTCCAACGGAGGATATATGGCTACACCTTC
CASSLQRRIYGYTF
>many|TRBD2|TRBJ2-7|TRBV29-1
TGCAGCGTAGATTCCGGGAGGGCCAACGAGCAGTACTTC
CSVDSGRANEQYF
>-|-|TRBJ2-3|TRBV28
TGTGCCAGCAGTTTAAACCGTTCCGCGGGTGGTAGAGATACGCAGTATTTT
CASSLNRSAGGRDTQYF
>-|-|TRBJ2-3|TRBV5-1
TGCGCCAGCAGCCCGGGGCTTGTCACAGATACGCAGTATTTT
CASSPGLVTDTQYF
>-|-|TRBJ2-5|TRBV5-5
TGTGCCAGCAGCCCCTTCCCAGAGATCCAAGAGACCCAGTACTTC
CASSPFPEIQETQYF
>-|TRBD2|TRBJ2-1|TRBV7-9
TGTGCCAGCAGCTTGTTAAGCGGGAGCTATGTTGAGCAGTTCTTC
CASSLLSGSYVEQFF
>-|-|TRBJ1-5|TRBV7-9
TGTGCCGTTGGGAACAGAAATAGCAATCAGCCCCAGCATTTT
CAVGNRNSNQPQHF
>few|-|TRBJ2-7|TRBV27
TGTGCCAGCAGTACCCACCTTGCCACTTTATACGAGCAGTACTTC
CASSTHLATLYEQYF
>-|TRBD2|TRBJ2-1|TRBV19
TGTGCCAGTACCATCGGGACTAGCGGTTACAATGAGCAGTTCTTC
CASTIGTSGYNEQFF
>few|-|TRBJ2-2|TRBV20-1
TGCAGTGCTAGAAGGGGGTCCGGGGAGCTGTTTTTT
CSARRGSGELFF
>once|-|TRBJ2-2|TRBV19
TGTGCCAGTAGTATAACGACAGGTTCCACCGGGGAGCTGTTTTTT
CASSITTGSTGELFF
>many|-|TRBJ2-1|TRBV5-5
TGTGCCAGCAGCTTGGGGCCACAAGGCGATGAGCAGTTCTTC
CASSLGPQGDEQFF
>-|-|TRBJ2-7|TRBV6-2/TRBV6-3
TGTGCCAGCAGTTACAACGACTGGTACGAGCAGTACTTC
CASSYNDWYEQYF
>-|TRBD1|TRBJ2-3|TRBV6-4
TGTGCCAGCAGTGAGGACAGGGGGGCCACAGATACGCAGTATTTT
CASSEDRGATDTQYF
>-|-|TRBJ2-5|TRBV7-8
TGTGCCAGCAGCCGGACGAGCCTAATAGGACAGATCCAAGAGACCCAGTACTTC
CASSRTSLIGQIQETQYF
>many|-|TRBJ2-1|TRBV5-1
TGCGCCAGCAGCTTGGACGGGGCACGGTACAATGAGCAGTTCTTC
CASSLDGARYNEQFF
>few|-|TRBJ1-2|TRBV9
TGTGCCAGCAGCGTCGCCGGGACAAATTATGGCTACACCTTC
CASSVAGTNYGYTF
>many|-|TRBJ2-5|TRBV12-3/TRBV12-4
TGTGCCAGCAGTTTAGGGGCGTTATCGGCCCAGTACTTC
CASSLGALSAQYF
>-|TRBD1|TRBJ1-2|TRBV29-1
TGCAGCGTTAGTCGGACAGGGTCTTCGGGCTACACCTTC
CSVSRTGSSGYTF
>many|-|TRBJ1-2|TRBV18
TGTGCCAGCTCGCCTAGCCCGGGGCCCTATGGCTACACCTTC
CASSPSPGPYGYTF
>-|-|TRBJ1-5|TRBV27
TGTGCCAGCAGTTTTTCGGGTACTCAGCCCCAGCATTTT
CASSFSGTQPQHF
>-|TRBD2|TRBJ2-7|TRBV4-2
TGTGCCAGCAGCCTGGGGGGGATGTCCTACGAGCAGTACTTC
CASSLGGMSYEQYF
>-|-|TRBJ1-1|TRBV6-2/TRBV6-3
TGTGCCAGCAGTGACCCCGGGGACACTGAAGCTTTCTTT
CASSDPGDTEAFF
>few|-|TRBJ1-5|TRBV6-5
TGTGCCAGCAGTTACGACGGCAATCAGCCCCAGCATTTT
CASSYDGNQPQHF
>-|TRBD2|TRBJ2-1|TRBV20-1
TGCAGTGCCCCGATAGCGGGAGCGCTCGGTGAGCAGTTCTTC
CSAPIAGALGEQFF
>many|TRBD2|TRBJ2-3|TRBV20-1
TGCAGTGCTAGAGACGGAGCGGGAGCTCGAGATACGCAGTATTTT
CSARDGAGARDTQYF
>-|-|TRBJ2-1|TRBV27
TGTGCCGGTCCAGCATCGATACAATACAAGTACAATGAGCAGTTCTTC
CAGPASIQYKYNEQFF
>-|-|TRBJ1-4|TRBV9
TGTGCCAGCAGCGAAGTAACGGGCAGCCGGGAACTGTTTTTT
CASSEVTGSRELFF
>-|-|TRBJ1-1|TRBV27
TGTGCCAGCAGCCTAGGGAGTATGAACACTGAAGCTTTCTTT
CASSLGSMNTEAFF
>few|TRBD2|TRBJ2-5|TRBV18
TGTGCCAGCTCACCCTCACGGGGGGTGAGGGAGACCCAGTACTTC
CASSPSRGVRETQYF
>-|TRBD1|TRBJ2-5|TRBV10-3
TGTGCCATCCGTTCCGAGAAACAGGGGGCGCGACCCGAGACCCAGTACTTC
CAIRSEKQGARPETQYF
>few|TRBD1|TRBJ2-7|TRBV11-1
TGTGCCAGCAGCCATACGGGACAGCCATCCTACGAGCAGTACTTC
CASSHTGQPSYEQYF
>-|-|TRBJ2-7|TRBV7-9
TGTGCCAGCAGCTTAGCGGGAGGCGACGAGCAGTACTTC
CASSLAGGDEQYF
>-|TRBD2|TRBJ2-3|TRBV4-3
TGCGCCAGCAGCCAAGGGCCGGCTAGCGGGGGGGCCTACACGCAGTATTTT
CASSQGPASGGAYTQYF
>-|-|TRBJ2-1|TRBV5-1
TGCGCCAGCAGCTGGACAGTGAGCGATGAGCAGTTCTTC
CASSWTVSDEQFF
>many|TRBD2|TRBJ2-7|TRBV20-1
TGCAGTGCTAGGGGCCGGCTAGCGGGAGACGAGCAGTACTTC
CSARGRLAGDEQYF
>few|-|TRBJ2-3|TRBV20-1
TGCAGTGCTACCCGACTAGTCCATCCAGATACGCAGTATTTT
CSATRLVHPDTQYF
>-|TRBD1|TRBJ2-7|TRBV27
TGTGCCAGCGCCCCTCAGGGACAGGCTTACCTAATCTCCTACGAGCAGTACTTC
CASAPQGQAYLISYEQYF
>few|-|TRBJ2-3|TRBV5-1
TGCGCCAGCAGCTTGGAGGTCCCCACAGATACGCAGTATTTT
CASSLEVPTDTQYF